The 10 T cell receptor beta chains listed next were all sequenced from one sample in a study of T cells in Graves' hyperthyroidism and ophthalmopathy. Using RNA transcripts as the source, TCR beta CDR3 regions were amplified. Using the HTBI primer set, a first-round RT-PCR was run on the TCR CDR3. TCRdb redid the calling of the multiplex PCR reads with MiXCR, one entry per CDR3 protein. The sample carries fewer than 750,000 distinct CDR3 sequences, roughly 15% recorded once. What was sequenced was blood. The receptors come from a woman aged 40 to 50 with Graves' ophthalmopathy.

This clonotype was found many times. The rearrangement uses TRBV6-1 and TRBJ2-7; D is perhaps TRBD2 (5 bases). Per germline, CDR1 MNHNS and CDR2 SASEGT. V dropped 6 bases and J dropped 4 bases, with 13 bases sitting between them. The CDR3 contains 13 residues. CDR3 nucleotides: TGTGCCAGCAGGGCCCTCGGACTTTACGAGCAGTACTTC. Amino acids: CASRALGLYEQYF.

This clonotype showed up many times. Written as DNA, the CDR3 is TGTGCCAGCAGTTTTCGGGACATCCGACATCAGCCCCAGCATTTT. Protein: CASSFRDIRHQPQHF. This chain connects TRBV12-3 or TRBV12-4 to TRBJ1-5, with a possible D match to TRBD1 (6 bases). This CDR3 region has 15 residues. Between the trimmed V and J ends, which lost 3 bases and 5 bases, there was a span of 14 bases.

This clonotype was counted many times. The chain employs TRBV11-1 and TRBJ2-2, with 8 bases lining up with TRBD2. The germline V gene encodes CDR1 SGHAT and CDR2 FQDESV (reference sequence). The CDR3 contains 18 residues. V lost 2 bases and J lost 2; bases outside the gene matches: 10. The CDR3 DNA follows: TGTGCCAGCAGCTTACTTGGAACTAGCGGCCAAAACACCGGGGAGCTGTTTTTT. This codes for CASSLLGTSGQNTGELFF.

This clonotype occurred many times. This sequence joins TRBV30 and TRBJ1-2, with 8 bases matching TRBD1. Germline CDR1 is GTSNPN and CDR2 is SVGIG (reference sequence). J was trimmed by 6 bases and V by 5 bases; bases with no gene match: 5. The CDR3 contains 12 residues. CDR3 bases: TGTGCCTGGTTGGGGACAGGTGATGGCTACACCTTC. It codes for CAWLGTGDGYTF.

This clonotype has only a few counts. The chain carries TRBV28 and TRBJ2-5; D possibly corresponds to TRBD1 (5 bases). The CDR3 totals 13 residues. Germline V gene lookup returns CDR1 MDHEN and CDR2 SYDVKM. Trimming pared 6 bases from V and 0 bases from J, leaving 8 bases between. CDR3: CASRRQYQETQYF. The CDR3 nucleotides read TGTGCCAGCAGGAGACAGTACCAAGAGACCCAGTACTTC.

This clonotype appeared many times. The chain carries TRBV6-5 and TRBJ2-7; no firm D call. Between the trimmed V and J ends, which lost 0 bases and 3 bases, there was a span of 9 bases. Germline V gene sequence: CDR1 MNHEY, CDR2 SVGAGI. The CDR3 runs to 14 residues. The DNA of the CDR3 is TGTGCCAGCAGTTACTCTCAGGCCCTCTACGAGCAGTACTTC. It specifies CASSYSQALYEQYF.

This clonotype was seen at least ten times. The rearrangement joins TRBV2 to TRBJ2-5; D is undetermined. V was cut by 7 bases and J by 1 base, with 10 bases left in between. This CDR3 has 13 amino acids. CDR1 SNHLY and CDR2 FYNNEI come from the germline V gene. CDR3 coding DNA: TGTGCCAGCATGAGACAAGCCCAAGAGACCCAGTACTTC. This encodes CASMRQAQETQYF.

Here the CDR3 DNA reads TGCAGTGCTCCGCGTGGCGGGGAGCTGTTTTTT. Translation: CSAPRGGELFF. The V gene is TRBV20-1, the J gene TRBJ2-2; D remains ambiguous. The germline V and J ends were trimmed by 5 bases and 7 bases, with 8 bases remaining between them. From germline, CDR1 is DFQATT and CDR2 SNEGSKA (reference sequence). This CDR3 contains 11 residues.

This clonotype was observed many times. The chain is built from TRBV7-2 and TRBJ2-7, with 7 bases that match TRBD1. Trimming removed 0 bases from V and 2 bases from J; junction bases left unmatched: 10. This CDR3 is 17 amino acids long. Germline CDR1 and CDR2: SGHTA and FQGNSA. The DNA of the CDR3 is TGTGCCAGCAGCTTAGCCCGCCCGGACAGGCTTCCCTACGAGCAGTACTTC. Protein product: CASSLARPDRLPYEQYF.

The chain has TRBV5-1 and TRBJ2-5; 10 nucleotides agree with TRBD2. Losses at the gene ends were 1 base for V and 5 bases for J; bases not matched to a gene: 14. There are 18 residues in the CDR3. In germline, CDR1 is SGHRS, CDR2 YFSETQ. CDR3 bases: TGCGCCAGCAGCTTGTCTCCTGCTAGCGGGAGTCGAGGGGAGACCCAGTACTTC. This encodes CASSLSPASGSRGETQYF. The whole variable domain, remainder taken from reference TRBV5-1 and TRBJ2-5, is KAGVTQTPRYLIKTRGQQVTLSCSPISGHRSVSWYQQTPGQGLQFLFEYFSETQRNKGNFPGRFSGRQFSNSRSEMNVSTLELGDSALYLCASSLSPASGSRGETQYFGPGTRLLVL.